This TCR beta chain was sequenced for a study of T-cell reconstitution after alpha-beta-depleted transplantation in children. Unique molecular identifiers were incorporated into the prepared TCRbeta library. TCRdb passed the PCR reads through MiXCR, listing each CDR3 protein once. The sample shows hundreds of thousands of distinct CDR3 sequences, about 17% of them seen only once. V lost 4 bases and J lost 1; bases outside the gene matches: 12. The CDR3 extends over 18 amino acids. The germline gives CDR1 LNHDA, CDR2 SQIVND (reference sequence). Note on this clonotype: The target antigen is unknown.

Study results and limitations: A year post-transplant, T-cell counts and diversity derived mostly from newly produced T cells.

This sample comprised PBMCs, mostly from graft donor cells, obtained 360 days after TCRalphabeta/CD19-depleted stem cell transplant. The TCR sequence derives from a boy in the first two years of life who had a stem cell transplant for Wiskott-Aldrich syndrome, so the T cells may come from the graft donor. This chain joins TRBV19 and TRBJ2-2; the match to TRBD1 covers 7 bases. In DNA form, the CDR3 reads TGTGCCAGTAGTACCCAAACCCCACAGGGGTGGAACACCGGGGAGCTGTTTTTT. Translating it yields CASSTQTPQGWNTGELFF.